Detailed here is one TCR beta chain. As yet, its antigen is unknown. The CDR3 extends over 17 amino acids. This sample stems from a study of OX40 agonist ivuxolimab in advanced cancers. Points from the study as a whole: Partial responders at 0.1-3.0 mg/kg showed near-lowest clonal expansion.

Only in-frame clones appear in the TCRdb table, and some are missing; sequencing was by immunoSEQ multiplex PCR. The table lists more than 85,000 clones, 90% of them singletons. The TCR sequence derives from an adult with an advanced solid tumor such as melanoma, head and neck, liver or kidney cancer. The sequencing here drew on CD4+ or CD8+ T cells sorted from blood, taken in a trial of the OX40 agonist ivuxolimab. J is TRBJ1-5 and V is TRBV21-1. TRBV21-1 is termed a pseudogene. The CDR3 region is CASSKWLSGPGNQPQHF. The CDR3 DNA reads TGTGCCAGCAGCAAATGGTTATCGGGTCCTGGCAATCAGCCCCAGCATTTT.